The 15 T cell receptor beta chains in this list originate from one sample, sequenced in a study of blood T cell repertoires in COVID-19. Produced via immunoSEQ multiplex PCR; TCRdb's table is partial and in-frame only. There are fewer than 300,000 clones in the sample; around 88% occur only once, and more than 0.95% lies in the top ten. Material for sequencing was PBMCs or T cells enriched from blood (not recorded which). These receptors were obtained from a woman aged 35 to 49 with acute COVID-19.

V is TRBV25-1 and J is TRBJ2-1; D is undetermined. Trimming stripped 8 bases from V and 7 bases from J, with 21 bases between. The length of the CDR3 is 15 residues. CDR1 is MGHDK and CDR2 is SYGVNS in the germline V gene. CDR3 in DNA: TGTGCCAGCGCAGACTTTATGGAGTCCCTTAATGAGCAGTTCTTC. It yields the protein CASADFMESLNEQFF.

The chain combines TRBV19 with TRBJ1-4; tentative D call: TRBD1 (6 bases). V lost 5 bases to trimming and J lost 1 base, with 8 bases between them. Germline lookup yields CDR1 LNHDA and CDR2 SQIVND (reference sequence). The length of the CDR3 is 14 residues. In DNA form, the CDR3 reads TGTGCCAGTAGTGTACAGGGAACTAATGAAAAACTGTTTTTT. Translated, it gives CASSVQGTNEKLFF.

This chain joins TRBV19 and TRBJ1-2; no definite D call. The CDR3 consists of 12 residues. Trimming took 9 bases from V and 3 from J, leaving 11 bases between them. CDR1 and CDR2 (germline): LNHDA, SQIVND (reference sequence). The CDR3 region is CASRPGDYGYTF. The CDR3 DNA is TGTGCCAGCCGTCCCGGGGACTATGGCTACACCTTC.

The gene calls are TRBV6-5 and TRBJ1-5; D may be TRBD1 (5 bases). V was pared by 6 bases and J by 5 bases, with 8 bases between. CDR1 is MNHEY, CDR2 SVGAGI, per germline. This CDR3 is built from 12 residues. The CDR3 is CASRIQDQPQHF. The DNA for the CDR3 is TGTGCCAGCAGGATACAGGATCAGCCCCAGCATTTT.

This chain connects TRBV27 to TRBJ1-2, with 7 bases identical to TRBD1. Per germline, CDR1 MNHEY and CDR2 SMNVEV (reference sequence). The CDR3 contains 14 residues. V was pared by 5 bases and J by 2 bases, with 5 bases of the junction left unmatched. CDR3 in DNA: TGTGCCAGCAGTCCAGACAGGGAGAACTATGGCTACACCTTC. Amino acids: CASSPDRENYGYTF.

V and J are TRBV5-8 and TRBJ1-6, with D perhaps matching TRBD1 (5 bases). V was cut by 2 bases and J by 9 bases, with 12 bases left in between. The germline V gene encodes CDR1 SGHTS and CDR2 YDEGEE. The CDR3 length is 14 residues. DNA of the CDR3: TGTGCCAGCAGCTTCGACTTGGGGGGTTCACCCCTCCACTTT. Translation: CASSFDLGGSPLHF.

This clone was counted only a few times. The chain uses TRBV11-2 and TRBJ2-7, with 7 bases identical to TRBD2. This CDR3 contains 14 residues. The V gene's germline CDR1 is SGHAT and CDR2 FQNNGV. V shed 8 bases and J 4 bases; nucleotides not matched to a gene: 11. The CDR3 reads CASAGLAVQYEQYF. The CDR3 coding sequence is TGTGCCAGCGCGGGGCTAGCGGTACAGTACGAGCAGTACTTC.

The V gene is TRBV30, the J gene TRBJ1-4; perhaps TRBD1 as D (6 bases). The length of the CDR3 is 16 residues. Germline V gene data show CDR1 as GTSNPN and CDR2 as SVGIG (reference sequence). Trimming shortened V by 2 bases and J by 3 bases, and 16 bases separated the two germline ends. CDR3: CAWSLGLRTANEKLFF. The CDR3 DNA sequence: TGTGCCTGGAGTCTGGGGTTGAGGACAGCTAATGAAAAACTGTTTTTT. Filled out from reference TRBV30 and TRBJ1-4, the complete variable domain reads SQTIHQWPATLVQPVGSPLSLECTVEGTSNPNLYWYRQAAGRGLQLLFYSVGIGQISSEVPQNLSASRPQDRQFILSSKKLLLSDSGFYLCAWSLGLRTANEKLFFGSGTQLSVL.

This clone was detected only once. J is TRBJ1-2 and V is TRBV3-1 (or the pseudogene TRBV3-2), with 10 bases identical to TRBD1. V lost 3 bases and J lost 6; bases outside the gene matches: 7. In germline, CDR1 is LGHDT, CDR2 YNNKEL (reference sequence). The CDR3 is made up of 15 amino acids. CDR3 sequence reads: CASSQRQGAMNGYTF. The DNA of the CDR3 is TGTGCCAGCAGCCAGCGACAGGGGGCGATGAATGGCTACACCTTC.

The chain links TRBV29-1 to TRBJ1-1; D ambiguous. V lost 3 bases to trimming and J lost 5 bases, with 4 bases between them. The CDR3 is made up of 10 amino acids. Germline assignment: CDR1 SQVTM and CDR2 ANQGSEA. CDR3 residues: CSVDLTEAFF. As DNA, the CDR3 is TGCAGCGTTGATTTAACTGAAGCTTTCTTT.

The V call is TRBV12-3 or TRBV12-4, the J call TRBJ1-2, with D perhaps TRBD1 (6 bases). The germline V and J ends were trimmed by 5 bases and 6 bases, with 13 bases remaining between them. This CDR3 is 13 amino acids long. The CDR3 sequence: CASSPRQADGYTF. The DNA of the CDR3 is TGTGCCAGCAGTCCCCGACAGGCCGATGGCTACACCTTC.

The V call is TRBV3-1 (or the pseudogene TRBV3-2), the J call TRBJ1-1; D not certain. Trimming pared 4 bases from V and 0 bases from J, leaving 6 bases between. Germline V gene lookup returns CDR1 LGHDT and CDR2 YNNKEL (reference sequence). The CDR3 contains 13 residues. The CDR3 DNA reads TGTGCCAGCAGCCTCAGAATGAACACTGAAGCTTTCTTT. Translating it yields CASSLRMNTEAFF.

This chain joins TRBV9 and TRBJ1-2; D gene uncertain. In germline, CDR1 is SGDLS, CDR2 YYNGEE. This CDR3 spans 13 amino acids. V shed 3 bases and J shed 4 bases, with 10 bases lying between them. The CDR3 sequence: CASSGLEGYGYTF. In DNA, the CDR3 is TGTGCCAGCAGCGGGTTAGAGGGCTATGGCTACACCTTC.

The chain is built from TRBV2 and TRBJ1-5; 7 bases are a match to TRBD1. CDR1 and CDR2 (germline): SNHLY, FYNNEI. The CDR3 loop spans 14 amino acids. V shed 5 bases, J shed 5 bases, and the junction held 6 bases outside the gene matches. DNA for the CDR3: TGTGCCAGCAGTAAGGAGACAGGGCATCAGCCCCAGCATTTT. Residues: CASSKETGHQPQHF.

This chain links TRBV9 with TRBJ1-1, with a weak D call TRBD1 (6 bases). This CDR3 has 16 residues. Germline lookup yields CDR1 SGDLS and CDR2 YYNGEE. Trimming removed 4 bases at V and 0 bases at J, with 16 bases between. CDR3: CASSPSGTPMNTEAFF. The CDR3, as DNA: TGTGCCAGCAGCCCCTCCGGGACACCTATGAACACTGAAGCTTTCTTT.